The clone carrying this T cell receptor (beta chain) has a single count. This sample was included in a study of blood T cell repertoires in COVID-19. The CDR3 sequence is 14 residues long. Germline CDR1 KGHDR, CDR2 SFDVKD. The V gene lost 3 bases and the J gene lost 0 bases, with 6 bases spanning the gap. The protocol was immunoSEQ multiplex PCR, while the TCRdb copy is restricted to in-frame clones and leaves out a portion. The table records about 140,000 clones, 84% of them present only once. The sequencing sample was made of peripheral blood. J is TRBJ2-3 and V is TRBV24-1, with D unresolved. The source is a man aged 30 to 45 with COVID-19, enrolled during active disease. CDR3 amino acids: CATSDPRSTDTQYF. The CDR3 coding sequence is TGTGCCACCAGTGATCCGAGGAGCACAGATACGCAGTATTTT.